The following is a T cell receptor beta chain sequence with its context. Its antigen is currently not known. The record has no base qualities; no much larger clone is one base away. Whole blood was collected in K2EDTA tubes by collaborating institutions according to the institutions' own protocols. For TCRbeta analysis, collaborators shipped samples as frozen whole blood, isolated PBMCs, or DNA extracted from either of those sample types. The germline V gene supplies CDR1 SGHRS and CDR2 YFSETQ. V is pared back by 2 bases and J by 2 bases, with 10 bases lying between the germline termini. From its cysteine to its phenylalanine, the CDR3 spans 14 amino acids. The DNA shown is the 42-base CDR3, in frame from base 1. TCRbeta CDR3 regions were amplified from genomic DNA using the immunoSEQ Assay, a bias-controlled multiplex PCR. In the source study's methods: The number of nucleated cells in each sample was estimated by amplification of reference gene primers within the assay. To quantify the absolute abundance of each unique TCRbeta CDR3 rearrangement, sequence reads were collapsed and filtered. For each sample, productive Simpson clonality was calculated as the square root of Simpson's diversity index over productive rearrangements. TCRdb took this table from immuneACCESS and kept in-frame rearrangements with V and J called. Such tables lack part of the clones; where checked against another copy, unresolved V genes explain under half of the gap, and the rest is unexplained. Clonal size and the V and J genes are those of that table, whereas D and trimming came from the DNA. The sample profile shows 130,000 to 150,000 clones; around nine tenths of them were found once. Approximately 2.5% of the sample is taken by the ten largest.

This sample stems from a study of blood T cell repertoires in COVID-19 (dated by TCRdb to the early 2020s). About the full investigation: Samples covering the acute and convalescent phases of COVID-19 were provided by collaborators in the United States, Italy and Spain. The prospective study material was composed of cDNA or gDNA derived from T cells, B-cell-depleted T cells, or PBMCs. The dataset comprised deeply sampled blood TCRbeta repertoires from subjects exposed to, actively infected with, or recovered from COVID-19. The repertoires were released in a freely available public database intended as a resource for research on the immune response to SARS-CoV-2. The samples were drawn from two sources: the first 160 participants of the ongoing ImmuneRACE study, and some 1,300 subjects contributed by 6 global collaborators. A de-identified subject ID, COVID-19 status, age in years and sex were almost always included in the sample metadata. HLA class I and class II types, where available, came from metadata supplied by the sample provider rather than from assay-based typing.

What the work shows at the level of the full study, not this receptor alone: How much clinical and demographic metadata was included differed by source and by participant, and the metadata was provided uncurated.

The V and J segments used are TRBV5-1 and TRBJ2-5; possibly the D gene is TRBD1, per 5 matching bases. Specimen: peripheral blood. This clonotype originated in a human donor in a cohort sampled during active COVID-19. The bases read TGCGCCAGCAGCTTTGCGGCAGGGCAAGAGACCCAGTACTTC. Its protein reads: CASSFAAGQETQYF.